This TCR beta chain was retrieved from a study of T cells in Graves' hyperthyroidism and ophthalmopathy. The sample holds many counts of this clonotype. Uncontrolled infections, other autoimmune diseases, pregnancy or lactation led to exclusion of patients. It was 8 to 10 ml of fresh peripheral blood that supplied the PBMCs. The investigators amplified TCR beta CDR3 regions from RNA transcripts. An initial round of RT-PCR targeting the TCR CDR3 relied on the HTBI primer set. TCRdb reprocessed the multiplex PCR reads via MiXCR and lists one record per CDR3 protein. The sample has a few hundred thousand distinct CDR3 sequences, about 15% seen once; the top ten hold about 33%. The source material was blood. The sequence was obtained from a woman in her thirties with Graves' hyperthyroidism.

CDR3 in amino acids: CASRPRDRPTYEQYF. CDR3 nucleotides: TGTGCCAGCAGACCCCGGGACCGACCTACCTACGAGCAGTACTTC. The genes are TRBV28 and TRBJ2-7, with D perhaps given as TRBD1 or TRBD2 (5 bases each). This CDR3 comprises 15 residues. The ends were cut back, 6 bases at V and 2 bases at J, with 17 bases in the middle. Germline V gene lookup returns CDR1 MDHEN and CDR2 SYDVKM.